The entry below describes one T cell receptor (beta chain). Antigen: not known. The record originates from a study of shared clonotypes between healthy human individuals. Study summary: The study drew on a couple of women and a few men aged 18 to 49 as donors. Notes on the study in general: Roughly 5% of naive CD4 clonotypes were common to a few donors.

TCRdb's copy holds only in-frame clones and misses some; the assay was immunoSEQ multiplex PCR. The sample lists about 1.5 million clones; approximately 98% were seen once. Germline V gene sequence: CDR1 SEHNR, CDR2 FQNEAQ (reference sequence). V lost 8 bases to trimming and J lost 4 bases, with 9 bases between them. The CDR3 is made up of 11 amino acids. This receptor was identified in a man aged 25 to 45 in good health. Sequenced input: naive CD4+ T cells sorted from blood. Subset described: CD45RA+ positively selected. The V and J genes are TRBV7-9 and TRBJ2-7; D might be TRBD2 (5 bases). CDR3: CASGLTYEQYF. The DNA of the CDR3 is TGTGCCAGCGGACTCACTTACGAGCAGTACTTC.